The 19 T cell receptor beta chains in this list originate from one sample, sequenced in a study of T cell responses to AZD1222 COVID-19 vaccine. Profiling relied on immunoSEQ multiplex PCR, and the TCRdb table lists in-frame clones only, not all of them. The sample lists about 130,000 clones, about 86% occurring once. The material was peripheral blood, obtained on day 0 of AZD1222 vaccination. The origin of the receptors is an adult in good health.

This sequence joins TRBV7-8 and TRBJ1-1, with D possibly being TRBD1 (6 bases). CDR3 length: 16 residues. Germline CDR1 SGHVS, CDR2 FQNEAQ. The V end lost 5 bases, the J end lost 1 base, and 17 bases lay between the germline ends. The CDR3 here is CASSVGAGATNTEAFF. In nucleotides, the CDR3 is TGTGCCAGCAGCGTAGGGGCGGGGGCGACGAACACTGAAGCTTTCTTT.

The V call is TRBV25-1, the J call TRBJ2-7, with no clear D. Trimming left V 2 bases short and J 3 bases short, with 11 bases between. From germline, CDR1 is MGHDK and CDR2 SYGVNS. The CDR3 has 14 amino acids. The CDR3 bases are TGTGCCAGCAGTGAACCCACGACCAACTACGAGCAGTACTTC. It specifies CASSEPTTNYEQYF.

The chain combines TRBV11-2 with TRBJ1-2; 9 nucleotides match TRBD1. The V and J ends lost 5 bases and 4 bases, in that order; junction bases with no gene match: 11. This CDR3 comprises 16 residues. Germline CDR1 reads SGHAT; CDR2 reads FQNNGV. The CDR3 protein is CASSALPGQGTYGYTF. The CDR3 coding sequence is TGTGCCAGCAGCGCCCTTCCGGGACAGGGAACCTATGGCTACACCTTC.

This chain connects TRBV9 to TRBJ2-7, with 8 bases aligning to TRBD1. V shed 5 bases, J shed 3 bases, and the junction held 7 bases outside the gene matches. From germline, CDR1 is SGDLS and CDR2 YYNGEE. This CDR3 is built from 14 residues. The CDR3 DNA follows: TGTGCCAGCAGTCGCGACAGGGGTTACTACGAGCAGTACTTC. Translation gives CASSRDRGYYEQYF.

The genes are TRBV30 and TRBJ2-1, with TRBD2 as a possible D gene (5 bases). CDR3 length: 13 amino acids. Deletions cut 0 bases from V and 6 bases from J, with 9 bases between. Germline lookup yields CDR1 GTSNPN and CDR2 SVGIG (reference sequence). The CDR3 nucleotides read TGTGCCTGGAGTGTGGGCGGGTTCAATGAGCAGTTCTTC. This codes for CAWSVGGFNEQFF.

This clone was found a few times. The CDR3 reads CASSEPGTGGSYEQYF. The CDR3 nucleotides read TGTGCCAGCAGTGAACCCGGGACAGGGGGCTCCTACGAGCAGTACTTC. The chain is built from TRBV6-1 and TRBJ2-7, with TRBD1 matching over 11 bases. CDR1 and CDR2 from the germline V gene are MNHNS and SASEGT. V lost 2 bases to trimming and J lost 0 bases; unmatched junction nucleotides: 3. This CDR3 region has 16 residues.

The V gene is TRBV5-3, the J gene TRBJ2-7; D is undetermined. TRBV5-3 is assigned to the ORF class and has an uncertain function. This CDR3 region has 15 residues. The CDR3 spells CASTNGPAYPYEQYF. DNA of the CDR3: TGTGCAAGCACAAATGGGCCGGCCTATCCCTACGAGCAGTACTTC.

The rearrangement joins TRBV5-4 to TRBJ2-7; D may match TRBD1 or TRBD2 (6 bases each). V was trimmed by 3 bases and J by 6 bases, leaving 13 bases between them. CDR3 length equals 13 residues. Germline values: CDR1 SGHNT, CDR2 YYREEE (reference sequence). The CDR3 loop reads CASSYRDSIEQYF. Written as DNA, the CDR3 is TGTGCCAGCAGCTACAGGGACTCAATCGAGCAGTACTTC.

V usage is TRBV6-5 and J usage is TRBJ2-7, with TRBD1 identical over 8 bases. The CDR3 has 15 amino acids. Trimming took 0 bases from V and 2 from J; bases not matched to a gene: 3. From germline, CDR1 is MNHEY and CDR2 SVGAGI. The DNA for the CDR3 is TGTGCCAGCAGTTACTCGTCACAGGGGGCCTACGAGCAGTACTTC. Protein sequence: CASSYSSQGAYEQYF.

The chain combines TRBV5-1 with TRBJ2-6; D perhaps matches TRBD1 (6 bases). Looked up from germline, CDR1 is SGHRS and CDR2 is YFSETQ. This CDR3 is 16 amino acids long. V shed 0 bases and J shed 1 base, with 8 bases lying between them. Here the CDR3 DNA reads TGCGCCAGCAGCTTGGAAACAGGGTCTGGGGCCAACGTCCTGACTTTC. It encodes CASSLETGSGANVLTF.

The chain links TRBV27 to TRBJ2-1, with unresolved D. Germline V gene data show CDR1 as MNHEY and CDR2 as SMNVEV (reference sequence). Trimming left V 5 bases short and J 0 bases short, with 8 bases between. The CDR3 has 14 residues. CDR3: CASSGPSSYNEQFF. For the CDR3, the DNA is TGTGCCAGCAGTGGGCCGAGCTCCTACAATGAGCAGTTCTTC.

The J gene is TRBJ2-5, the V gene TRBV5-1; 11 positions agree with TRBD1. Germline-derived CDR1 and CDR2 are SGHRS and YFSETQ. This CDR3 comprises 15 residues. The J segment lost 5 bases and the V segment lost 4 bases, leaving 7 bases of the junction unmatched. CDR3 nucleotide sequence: TGCGCCAGCAGCCCAGGGACAGGGGGAGGGGAGACCCAGTACTTC. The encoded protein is CASSPGTGGGETQYF.

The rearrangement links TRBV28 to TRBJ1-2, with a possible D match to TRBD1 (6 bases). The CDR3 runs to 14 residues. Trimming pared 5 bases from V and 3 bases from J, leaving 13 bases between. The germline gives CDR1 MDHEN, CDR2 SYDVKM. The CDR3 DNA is TGTGCCAGCAGTGAGCAGGGGAGAGACTATGGCTACACCTTC. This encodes CASSEQGRDYGYTF.

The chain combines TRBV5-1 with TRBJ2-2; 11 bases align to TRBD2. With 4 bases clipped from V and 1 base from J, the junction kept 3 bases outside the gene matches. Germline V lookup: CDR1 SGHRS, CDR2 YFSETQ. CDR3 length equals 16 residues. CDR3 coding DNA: TGCGCCAGCAGCCCGGGACTAGCGGTGAACACCGGGGAGCTGTTTTTT. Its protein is CASSPGLAVNTGELFF.

CDR3 sequence reads: CASSSYSQYRQFF. In DNA, the CDR3 is TGTGCCAGCAGTTCCTATTCTCAATACAGGCAGTTCTTC. The rearrangement uses TRBV27 and TRBJ2-1; D is undetermined. The V and J ends lost 4 bases and 12 bases respectively, with 16 bases between them. The CDR3 runs 13 residues. Germline loops: CDR1 MNHEY, CDR2 SMNVEV (reference sequence).

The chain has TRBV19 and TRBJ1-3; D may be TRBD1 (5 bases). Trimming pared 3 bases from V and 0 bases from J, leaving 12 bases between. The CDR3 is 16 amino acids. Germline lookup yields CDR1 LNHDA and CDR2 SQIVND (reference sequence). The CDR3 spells CASSIGATGSGNTIYF. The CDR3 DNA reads TGTGCCAGTAGTATCGGGGCGACTGGCTCTGGAAACACCATATATTTT.

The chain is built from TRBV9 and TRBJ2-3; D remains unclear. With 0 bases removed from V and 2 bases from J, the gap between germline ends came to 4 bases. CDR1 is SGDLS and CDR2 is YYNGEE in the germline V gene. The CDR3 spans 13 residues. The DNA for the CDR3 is TGTGCCAGCAGCGTAGGGCACACAGATACGCAGTATTTT. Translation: CASSVGHTDTQYF.

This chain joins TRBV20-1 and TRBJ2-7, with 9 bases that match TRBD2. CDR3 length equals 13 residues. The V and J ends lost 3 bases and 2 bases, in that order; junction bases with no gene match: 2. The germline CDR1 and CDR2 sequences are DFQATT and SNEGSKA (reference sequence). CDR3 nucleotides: TGCAGTGCTAGTGCTAGCGGGACCTACGAGCAGTACTTC. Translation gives CSASASGTYEQYF.

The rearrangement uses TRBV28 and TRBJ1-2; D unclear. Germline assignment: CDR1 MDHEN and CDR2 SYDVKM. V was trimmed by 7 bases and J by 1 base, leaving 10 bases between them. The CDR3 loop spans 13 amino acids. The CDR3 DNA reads TGTGCCAGCACCCCCAGTGATAACTATGGCTACACCTTC. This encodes CASTPSDNYGYTF.